This TCR beta chain stems from a study of blood T cell repertoires in COVID-19. Study details: In each case, the material was cDNA or gDNA derived from T cells, B-cell-depleted T cells, or PBMCs.

Libraries were prepared by immunoSEQ multiplex PCR; TCRdb keeps only in-frame clonotypes and omits some of them. The sample carries some 310,000 clones, roughly 88% recorded once. With regard to this clone: Different DNA sequences within this sample yield the same CDR3.

Sample: peripheral blood. This sequence originates from a woman aged 30 to 39 with COVID-19, enrolled during active disease.

Here the CDR3 reads CASSSSPGETQYF. DNA of the CDR3: TGCGCCAGCAGCTCTTCCCCAGGAGAGACCCAGTACTTC. The V and J genes are TRBV5-1 and TRBJ2-5; no reliable D call. The CDR3 consists of 13 residues. V was shortened by 3 bases and J by 4 bases, with 10 bases between the two germline ends. Germline-derived CDR1 and CDR2 are SGHRS and YFSETQ.